The source of this T cell receptor beta chain is a study of persistence of HIV-infected CD4 T cells. Germline lookup yields CDR1 MNHEY and CDR2 SVGAGI. J lost 8 bases, V lost 3 bases, and 6 bases had no gene match. This CDR3 comprises 14 residues. The study, taken as a whole, reports: Within sorted populations, more oligoclonal TCRs accompanied more oligoclonal proviruses. Bulk TCR data could not be restricted to HIV-1-infected CMV-responding cells. CMV- and Gag-responding cells had lower TCRbeta richness than CD3/CD28-responding cells.

Cells were stimulated with overlapping HIV-1 Gag 15-mer peptides. Sorted nonresponding memory CD4+ T cells were CD40L-negative, CD69-negative, CD45RO-high. The immunoSEQ assay was version 4, run in survey mode. Each sample used up to about 1 ug genomic DNA diluted to around 9.3 ng/uL. Repertoires were generated with immunoSEQ multiplex PCR, while TCRdb's copy carries only in-frame clones and drops some. The sample lists 50,000 to 65,000 clones; more than 70% were seen once. Worth noting for this clone: Its antigen is unknown.

The receptor's source is an adult man with HIV who was CMV-seropositive. Sequencing used CD4+ T cells sorted from PBMCs after approximately 19-hour stimulation, obtained from a patient who received antiretroviral therapy. V gene TRBV6-5 combines with J gene TRBJ2-2; the match to TRBD1 covers 7 bases. CDR3 region: CASSYTGAAGELFF. CDR3 coding DNA: TGTGCCAGCAGTTATACAGGGGCCGCAGGGGAGCTGTTTTTT.